These 10 T cell receptor beta chains originate from one sample sequenced in a study of metastatic and nonmetastatic thyroid tumors. Thyroid surgery took place with no prior treatment in any patient. TCRdb reassembled clones from the PCR reads with MiXCR. The table shows tens of thousands of clones, with roughly an eighth occurring only once. The sample taken for sequencing was blood. Every receptor here comes from a female donor with papillary thyroid cancer or a benign thyroid nodule (not recorded which). Some clones in this sample may be carry-over from other donors' samples.

Notes on this clone: A much larger clone is a single base away; this may be a read error. The V gene is TRBV9, the J gene TRBJ2-7, with D possibly being TRBD2 (6 bases). The V gene's germline CDR1 is SGDLS and CDR2 YYNGEE. This CDR3 contains 15 residues. Deletions cut 4 bases from V and 5 bases from J, with 19 bases between. The DNA for the CDR3 is TGTGCCAGCAGCCTTTTCGGGCGGGATAGTGACGAGCAGTACTTC. This codes for CASSLFGRDSDEQYF.

This clone was recorded many times. This CDR3 reads CASSLGLAGEGEQYF. The DNA for the CDR3 is TGCGCCAGCAGCTTGGGACTAGCGGGAGAAGGCGAGCAGTACTTC. V and J are TRBV5-1 and TRBJ2-7; 12 bases align to TRBD2. Germline trimming cut 0 bases from V and 6 bases from J; bases unmatched to any gene: 4. The germline CDR1 and CDR2 sequences are SGHRS and YFSETQ. The CDR3 spans 15 residues.

This clone was seen repeatedly, ten times or more. The chain links TRBV7-2 to TRBJ1-2; tentatively, D is TRBD1 (6 bases). The CDR3 is 14 amino acids. The V end lost 6 bases, the J end lost 2 bases, and 13 bases lay between the germline ends. Germline V gene lookup returns CDR1 SGHTA and CDR2 FQGNSA. The chain's CDR3 is CASRTQQGNYGYTF. CDR3 in DNA: TGTGCCAGCAGAACTCAACAGGGAAACTATGGCTACACCTTC.

This chain joins TRBV30 and TRBJ2-7; D unresolved. The germline gives CDR1 GTSNPN, CDR2 SVGIG (reference sequence). CDR3 length equals 14 residues. V was trimmed by 1 base and J by 2 bases, leaving 12 bases between them. The CDR3: CAWSETLFAYEQYF. CDR3 DNA: TGTGCCTGGAGTGAGACATTATTTGCCTACGAGCAGTACTTC.

This clone was recorded many times. CDR3 residues: CASSQPRQGEKNIQYF. The CDR3 nucleotides are TGTGCCAGCAGCCAGCCCAGACAGGGGGAGAAAAACATTCAGTACTTC. The J gene is TRBJ2-4, the V gene TRBV4-2, with 9 nucleotides matching TRBD1. The ends lost 3 bases at V and 4 bases at J; junction bases unmatched: 7. This CDR3 spans 16 amino acids. Per germline, CDR1 LGHNA and CDR2 YNFKEQ.

This clone was recorded at least ten times. The chain links TRBV5-1 to TRBJ2-1, with TRBD2 matching over 8 bases. V lost 4 bases to trimming and J lost 4 bases; unmatched junction nucleotides: 7. Germline values: CDR1 SGHRS, CDR2 YFSETQ. CDR3 size: 15 residues. CDR3 sequence reads: CASSPTGGTYNEQFF. The CDR3 DNA sequence: TGCGCCAGCAGCCCCACGGGAGGGACTTACAATGAGCAGTTCTTC.

This clone has ten or more counts. This chain uses TRBV19 with TRBJ1-2, with 8 bases that match TRBD1. V trimming: 8 bases; J trimming: 8 bases; junction bases outside the gene matches: 10. Germline values: CDR1 LNHDA, CDR2 SQIVND (reference sequence). This CDR3 is 13 amino acids long. The CDR3 region has the DNA TGTGCCAGTTGCCCCGGACAGGGTAGGGGCTACACCTTC. This encodes CASCPGQGRGYTF.

Concerning this clone: A read error may explain this, as a much larger clone is one base away. V is TRBV20-1 and J is TRBJ2-1; D uncertain. Germline V gene sequence: CDR1 DFQATT, CDR2 SNEGSKA (reference sequence). The CDR3 has 13 amino acids. CDR3 residues: CSASSGSYNEHFF. The CDR3 DNA is TGCAGTGCTAGTAGTGGTTCCTACAATGAGCATTTCTTC.

This clone was detected a few times. The chain carries TRBV28 and TRBJ2-2; TRBD1 might be the D (5 bases). CDR1 MDHEN and CDR2 SYDVKM come from the germline V gene. Deletions cut 0 bases from V and 0 bases from J, with 5 bases between. The CDR3 loop spans 15 amino acids. CDR3 region: CASSLWTANTGELFF. The DNA for the CDR3 is TGTGCCAGCAGTTTATGGACAGCGAACACCGGGGAGCTGTTTTTT.

Remarks on this clone: A much bigger clone sits one base away, suggesting this may be a read error. This chain joins TRBV9 and TRBJ2-1; no reliable D call. The CDR3 runs 15 residues. Germline values: CDR1 SGDLS, CDR2 YYNGEE. The CDR3 spells CASGVVGNRYNEQFF. The CDR3 nucleotides are TGTGCCAGCGGCGTAGTGGGCAACAGATACAATGAGCAGTTCTTC.